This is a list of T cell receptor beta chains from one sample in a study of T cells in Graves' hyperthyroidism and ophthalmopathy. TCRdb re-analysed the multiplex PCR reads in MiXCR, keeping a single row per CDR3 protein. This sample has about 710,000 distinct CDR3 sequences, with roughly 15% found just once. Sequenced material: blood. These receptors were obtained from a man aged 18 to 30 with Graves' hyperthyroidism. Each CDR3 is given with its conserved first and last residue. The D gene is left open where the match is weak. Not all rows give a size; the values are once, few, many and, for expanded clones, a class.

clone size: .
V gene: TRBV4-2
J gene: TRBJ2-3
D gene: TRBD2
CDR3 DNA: TGTGCCAGCAGCCAACAGGCTAGCGGGAGCACAGATACGCAGTATTTT
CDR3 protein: CASSQQASGSTDTQYF

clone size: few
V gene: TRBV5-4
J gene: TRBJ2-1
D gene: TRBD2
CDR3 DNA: TGTGCCAGCAGCGCGGAACTAGCGGACAATGAGCAGTTCTTC
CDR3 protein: CASSAELADNEQFF

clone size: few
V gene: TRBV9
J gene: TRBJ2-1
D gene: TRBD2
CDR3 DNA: TGTGCCACCCCCGGGACTAGCGGAAACAATGAGCAGTTCTTC
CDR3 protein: CATPGTSGNNEQFF

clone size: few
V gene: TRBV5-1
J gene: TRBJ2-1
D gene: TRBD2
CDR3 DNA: TGCGCCAGCAGCTTGTGGGCGGGAGGGTCCTACAATGAGCAGTTCTTC
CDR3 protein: CASSLWAGGSYNEQFF

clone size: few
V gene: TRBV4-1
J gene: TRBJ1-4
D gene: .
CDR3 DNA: TGCGCCAGCAGCCCCCGTGTCGGGAATGAAAAACTGTTTTTT
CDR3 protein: CASSPRVGNEKLFF

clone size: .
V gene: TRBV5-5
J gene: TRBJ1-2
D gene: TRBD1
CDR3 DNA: TGTGCCAGCAGCTTGCACAGGGGGCGTTCGTGGGACTATGGCTACACCTTC
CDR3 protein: CASSLHRGRSWDYGYTF

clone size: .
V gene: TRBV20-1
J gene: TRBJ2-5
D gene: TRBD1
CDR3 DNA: TGCAGTGCCTCCACAGGGGGCAGTAAGGAGACCCAGTACTTC
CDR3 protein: CSASTGGSKETQYF

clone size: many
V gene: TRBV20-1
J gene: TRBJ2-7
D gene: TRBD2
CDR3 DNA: TGCAGTGCGGCGGAGGGTAATAGCGGGATGATCGGCTCCTACGAGCAGTACTTC
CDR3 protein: CSAAEGNSGMIGSYEQYF

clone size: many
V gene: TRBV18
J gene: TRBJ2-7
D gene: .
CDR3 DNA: TGTGCCAGCTCACCTGGCGTAAGATACCATTACGAGCAGTACTTC
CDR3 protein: CASSPGVRYHYEQYF

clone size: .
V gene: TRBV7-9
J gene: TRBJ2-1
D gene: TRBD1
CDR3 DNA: TGTGCCAGCAGCTTAGAGGCAGGGGGCAATGAGCAGTTCTTC
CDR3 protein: CASSLEAGGNEQFF

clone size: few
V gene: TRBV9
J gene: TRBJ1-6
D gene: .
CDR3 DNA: TGTGCCAGCAGCGTAGACCTGCTTTCACCCCTCCACTTT
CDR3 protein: CASSVDLLSPLHF

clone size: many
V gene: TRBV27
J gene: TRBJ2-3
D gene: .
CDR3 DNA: TGTGCCAGCCTAAGGAGCAGGAGGGAGGAAGATACGCAGTATTTT
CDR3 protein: CASLRSRREEDTQYF

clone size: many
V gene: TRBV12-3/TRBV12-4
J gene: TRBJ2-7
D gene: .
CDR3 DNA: TGTGCCAGCAGTCACGTCCCGGGACGATACGAGCAGTACTTC
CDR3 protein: CASSHVPGRYEQYF

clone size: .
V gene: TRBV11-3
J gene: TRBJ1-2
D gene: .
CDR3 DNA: TGTGCCAGCAGCCCCGCGACAGGACTCAACTATGGCTACACCTTC
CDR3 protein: CASSPATGLNYGYTF

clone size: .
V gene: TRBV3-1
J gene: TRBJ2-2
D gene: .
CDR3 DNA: TGTGCCAGCAGCCAATCGGTGGGAGTTAGCGCGAACACCGGGGAGCTGTTTTTT
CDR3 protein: CASSQSVGVSANTGELFF

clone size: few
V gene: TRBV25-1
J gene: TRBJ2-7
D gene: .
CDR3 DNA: TGTGCCAGCAGTGACTCCAAGACTAGGGGTTACGAGCAGTACTTC
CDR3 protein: CASSDSKTRGYEQYF

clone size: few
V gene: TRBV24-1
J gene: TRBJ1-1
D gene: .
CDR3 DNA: TGTGCCACCAGTGACCACCAGGGATATGGAGCTTTCTTT
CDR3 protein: CATSDHQGYGAFF

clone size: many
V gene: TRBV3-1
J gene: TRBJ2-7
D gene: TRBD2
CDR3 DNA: TGTGCCAGCAGCCAGGGACTAGCTCGAGGTTACGAGCAGTACTTC
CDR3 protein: CASSQGLARGYEQYF

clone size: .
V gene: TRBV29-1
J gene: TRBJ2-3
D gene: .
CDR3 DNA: TGCAGCGTGTTTAAGGATGGGGATACGCAGTATTTT
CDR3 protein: CSVFKDGDTQYF

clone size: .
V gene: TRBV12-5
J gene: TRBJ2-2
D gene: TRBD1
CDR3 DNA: TGTGCTAGTGGTTTGACCCCGACAGGGGGCAACACCGGGGAGCTGTTTTTT
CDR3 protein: CASGLTPTGGNTGELFF

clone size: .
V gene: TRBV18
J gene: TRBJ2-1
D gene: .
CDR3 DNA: TGTGCCAGCTCACCACCGGGCGGAGTCAGGGTAGGAAATGAGCAGTTCTTC
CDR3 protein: CASSPPGGVRVGNEQFF

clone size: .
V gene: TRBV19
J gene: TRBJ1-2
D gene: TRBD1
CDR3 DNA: TGTGCCAGTAGCCAAGGACAGGCGGTATATGGCTACACCTTC
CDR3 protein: CASSQGQAVYGYTF

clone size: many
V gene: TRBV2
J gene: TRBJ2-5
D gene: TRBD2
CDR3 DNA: TGTGCCAGCGGGGGACTAGCGTCCGGAGGAGTAGAGACCCAGTACTTC
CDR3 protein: CASGGLASGGVETQYF

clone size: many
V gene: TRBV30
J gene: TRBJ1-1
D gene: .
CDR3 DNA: TGTGCCTGGAGTGCTGGTTTCACTGAAGCTTTCTTT
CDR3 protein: CAWSAGFTEAFF

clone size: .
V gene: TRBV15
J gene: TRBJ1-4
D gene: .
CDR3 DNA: TGTGCCACCAGGGACTTGAAGTCTTTTGAAAAACTGTTTTTT
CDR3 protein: CATRDLKSFEKLFF

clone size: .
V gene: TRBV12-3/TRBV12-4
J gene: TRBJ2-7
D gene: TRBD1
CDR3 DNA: TGTGCCAGCACCTGGGGGACAGGGTACGAGCAGTACTTC
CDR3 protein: CASTWGTGYEQYF

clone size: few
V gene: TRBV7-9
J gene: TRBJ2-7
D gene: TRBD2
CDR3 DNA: TGTGCCAGCAGGTCAACCGGGACTAGCGGGAGGGCCGGGGAGCAGTACTTC
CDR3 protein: CASRSTGTSGRAGEQYF

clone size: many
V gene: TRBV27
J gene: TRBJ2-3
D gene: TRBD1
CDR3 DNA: TGTGCCAGCAGTCCGACAGGGCGAAACACAGATACGCAGTATTTT
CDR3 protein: CASSPTGRNTDTQYF

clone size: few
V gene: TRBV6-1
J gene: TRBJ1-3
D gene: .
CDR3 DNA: TGTGCCAGCAGGACGACCCAAGTCAACGGAAACACCATATATTTT
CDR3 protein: CASRTTQVNGNTIYF